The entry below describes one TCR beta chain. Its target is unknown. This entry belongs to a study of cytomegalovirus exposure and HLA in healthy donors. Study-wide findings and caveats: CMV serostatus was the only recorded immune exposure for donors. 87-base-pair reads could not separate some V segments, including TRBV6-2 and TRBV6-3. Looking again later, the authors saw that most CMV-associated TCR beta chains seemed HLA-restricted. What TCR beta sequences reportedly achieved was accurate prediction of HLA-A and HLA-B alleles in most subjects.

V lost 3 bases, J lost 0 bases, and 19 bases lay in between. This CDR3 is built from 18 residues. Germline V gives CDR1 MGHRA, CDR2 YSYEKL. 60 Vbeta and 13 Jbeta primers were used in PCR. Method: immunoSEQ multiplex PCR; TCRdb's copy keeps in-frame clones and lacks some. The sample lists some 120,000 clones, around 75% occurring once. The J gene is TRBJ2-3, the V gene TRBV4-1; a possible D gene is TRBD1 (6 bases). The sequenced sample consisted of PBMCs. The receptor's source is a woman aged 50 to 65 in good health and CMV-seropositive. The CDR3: CASSQWVLGGSSTDTQYF. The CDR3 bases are TGCGCCAGCAGCCAGTGGGTGTTAGGGGGATCTAGCACAGATACGCAGTATTTT.